Shown below are 27 T cell receptor beta chains from a single sample sequenced in a study of shared clonotypes between healthy human individuals. Assay used: immunoSEQ multiplex PCR; TCRdb lists only in-frame clones, some missing. This table holds some 2,400,000 clones, approximately 96% found once. Sample: naive CD4+ T cells sorted from blood. Subset of the sample: CD45RA+ positively selected. All receptors come from a man between 18 and 29 years old in good health.

With respect to this clone: Additional DNA sequences in this sample encode the identical CDR3. This chain joins TRBV7-2 and TRBJ2-5; D may match TRBD1 or TRBD2 (5 bases each). V lost 3 bases, J lost 5 bases, and 10 bases lay in between. This CDR3 contains 13 residues. Germline V gene lookup returns CDR1 SGHTA and CDR2 FQGNSA. CDR3 sequence reads: CASSFGTRETQYF. DNA of the CDR3: TGTGCCAGCAGCTTCGGGACGAGGGAGACCCAGTACTTC. The full variable domain, in which reference TRBV7-2 and TRBJ2-5 provide the parts outside the CDR3, is GAGVSQSPSNKVTEKGKDVELRCDPISGHTALYWYRQSLGQGLEFLIYFQGNSAPDKSGLPSDRFSAERTGGSVSTLTIQRTQQEDSAVYLCASSFGTRETQYFGPGTRLLVL.

This chain uses TRBV19 with TRBJ2-1, with D perhaps TRBD2 (6 bases). The CDR3 length is 14 residues. V was pared by 5 bases and J by 9 bases, with 17 bases between. The germline V gene has CDR1 LNHDA and CDR2 SQIVND (reference sequence). The CDR3 nucleotides are TGTGCCAGTAGTTTGGGACCGACTAGGGGTGAGCAGTTCTTC. Its translation is CASSLGPTRGEQFF.

This clone is a singleton in its sample. This chain links TRBV19 with TRBJ2-1; 7 bases are shared with TRBD1. This CDR3 comprises 13 residues. The V and J ends lost 9 bases and 3 bases, in that order; junction bases with no gene match: 5. The germline gives CDR1 LNHDA, CDR2 SQIVND (reference sequence). CDR3 sequence: CASSGTDYNEQFF. The CDR3 bases are TGTGCCAGCTCCGGGACAGACTACAATGAGCAGTTCTTC.

The chain is built from TRBV7-9 and TRBJ1-6; 7 nucleotides match TRBD1. The CDR3 sequence is 14 residues long. The V segment lost 10 bases and the J segment 7 bases; nucleotides outside the gene matches: 10. Germline V gene sequence: CDR1 SEHNR, CDR2 FQNEAQ (reference sequence). CDR3 sequence: CATREQGRNSPLHF. CDR3 coding DNA: TGTGCCACAAGGGAACAGGGGCGAAATTCACCCCTCCACTTT. Based on the CDR3 plus reference TRBV7-9 and TRBJ1-6, the full variable domain is DTGVSQNPRHKITKRGQNVTFRCDPISEHNRLYWYRQTLGQGPEFLTYFQNEAQLEKSRLLSDRFSAERPKGSFSTLEIQRTEQGDSAMYLCATREQGRNSPLHFGNGTRLTVT.

About this clone: Other DNA sequences from this sample encode an identical CDR3 as well. J is TRBJ1-1 and V is TRBV6-6, with D perhaps matching TRBD1 (5 bases). Germline V gives CDR1 MNHNY, CDR2 SVGAGI (reference sequence). Trimming left V 5 bases short and J 2 bases short, with 9 bases between. The CDR3 runs 13 residues. The CDR3 loop reads CASSRQRNTEAFF. The CDR3 region has the DNA TGTGCCAGCAGTAGACAGAGAAACACTGAAGCTTTCTTT.

V usage is TRBV7-2 and J usage is TRBJ2-7; 8 bases agree with TRBD1. CDR1 and CDR2 from the germline V gene are SGHTA and FQGNSA. V shed 1 base and J 4 bases; nucleotides not matched to a gene: 3. This CDR3 has 14 amino acids. CDR3 sequence reads: CASSLGTGFYEQYF. The CDR3 DNA reads TGTGCCAGCAGCTTAGGGACAGGGTTTTACGAGCAGTACTTC.

The J gene is TRBJ1-5, the V gene TRBV5-6, with TRBD1 matching over 8 bases. This CDR3 comprises 15 residues. V gave up 1 base and J gave up 2 bases; unmatched junction bases: 2. Germline loops: CDR1 SGHDT, CDR2 YYEEEE. The DNA for the CDR3 is TGTGCCAGCAGCTTGTTGACAGGGGGCAATCAGCCCCAGCATTTT. Translated, it gives CASSLLTGGNQPQHF.

The chain employs TRBV25-1 and TRBJ2-7, with D perhaps given as TRBD1 or TRBD2 (7 bases each). The germline CDR1 and CDR2 sequences are MGHDK and SYGVNS. V gave up 1 base and J gave up 2 bases, with 12 bases separating them. The CDR3 length is 15 residues. CDR3 DNA sequence: TGTGCCAGCAGTGAATCGGCAGGGGGGGCCTACGAGCAGTACTTC. This encodes CASSESAGGAYEQYF.

The CDR3 loop is CASSIAGDNTDTQYF. DNA for the CDR3: TGCGCCAGCAGCATAGCGGGGGATAACACAGATACGCAGTATTTT. The chain employs TRBV5-1 and TRBJ2-3; the match to TRBD2 covers 9 bases. V shed 4 bases and J 2 bases; nucleotides not matched to a gene: 5. This CDR3 is 15 amino acids long. CDR1 is SGHRS and CDR2 is YFSETQ in the germline V gene.

This chain uses TRBV5-4 with TRBJ2-7; TRBD1 matches at 9 bases. The germline V gene encodes CDR1 SGHNT and CDR2 YYREEE (reference sequence). V was clipped by 5 bases and J by 3 bases; unmatched bases: 9. This CDR3 has 15 residues. The CDR3 spells CASSLTGGPNYEQYF. CDR3 DNA: TGTGCCAGCAGTTTGACAGGGGGACCTAACTACGAGCAGTACTTC. Full variable domain (missing parts from reference TRBV5-4 and TRBJ2-7): ETGVTQSPTHLIKTRGQQVTLRCSSQSGHNTVSWYQQALGQGPQFIFQYYREEENGRGNFPPRFSGLQFPNYSSELNVNALELDDSALYLCASSLTGGPNYEQYFGPGTRLTVT.

Note on this clone: The sample holds other DNA sequences that translate to the same CDR3. The chain couples TRBV5-1 to TRBJ2-3; D might be TRBD1 (5 bases). This CDR3 region has 14 residues. V lost 3 bases, J lost 0 bases, and 8 bases lay in between. Germline V CDR1 and CDR2: SGHRS, YFSETQ. CDR3 coding DNA: TGCGCCAGCAGCTCTCAGGGTAGCACAGATACGCAGTATTTT. It specifies CASSSQGSTDTQYF.

This chain links TRBV6-6 with TRBJ2-7; a possible D gene is TRBD2 (5 bases). The CDR3 runs 13 residues. In germline, CDR1 is MNHNY, CDR2 SVGAGI (reference sequence). Trimming cost V 2 bases and J 3 bases, with 8 bases left between them. The CDR3 here is CASSYRERYEQYF. Here the CDR3 DNA reads TGTGCCAGCAGTTACCGGGAACGCTACGAGCAGTACTTC.

V is TRBV5-1 and J is TRBJ1-1; D remains ambiguous. The CDR3 has 15 residues. Trimming took off 0 bases at V and 4 bases at J, with 13 bases between the two ends. In germline, CDR1 is SGHRS, CDR2 YFSETQ. The CDR3 DNA reads TGCGCCAGCAGCTTGGGTTCCGGTTTCAGCACTGAAGCTTTCTTT. Translating it yields CASSLGSGFSTEAFF.

As for this clone: The sample carries other DNA sequences with the same CDR3. The chain combines TRBV5-1 with TRBJ1-2, with 10 bases identical to TRBD1. Germline CDR1 and CDR2: SGHRS and YFSETQ. V shed 4 bases, J shed 4 bases, and the junction held 4 bases outside the gene matches. The CDR3 covers 14 residues. CDR3 DNA sequence: TGCGCCAGCAGCCCGACAGGGGGCGGCTATGGCTACACCTTC. Its translation: CASSPTGGGYGYTF.

The V and J genes are TRBV7-3 and TRBJ2-2; D is tentatively TRBD1 or TRBD2 (5 bases each). V shed 0 bases and J shed 7 bases, with 9 bases lying between them. The CDR3 covers 14 residues. Germline V lookup: CDR1 SGHTA, CDR2 FQGTGA. The CDR3 sequence is CASSLTRDRGELFF. CDR3 bases: TGTGCCAGCAGCTTAACCAGGGACCGCGGGGAGCTGTTTTTT.

The table lists this clone with a count of one. The chain carries TRBV6-1 and TRBJ2-2, with D possibly being TRBD2 (6 bases). Germline CDR1 and CDR2: MNHNS and SASEGT. This CDR3 spans 14 amino acids. Trimming removed 6 bases from V and 9 bases from J, with 17 bases in between. The CDR3 DNA follows: TGTGCCAGCAGCGACCCGGGGGAGGCCAGGGAGCTGTTTTTT. Its translation is CASSDPGEARELFF.

The chain combines TRBV6-5 with TRBJ2-3, with 7 bases that match TRBD1. The V gene end was trimmed by 6 bases and the J gene end by 5 bases; junction bases not matched to a gene: 11. The CDR3 runs to 15 residues. Germline CDR1 reads MNHEY; CDR2 reads SVGAGI. The CDR3 spells CASSRATGYRDTQYF. The DNA of the CDR3 is TGTGCCAGCAGCCGGGCGACAGGGTATCGAGATACGCAGTATTTT.

The V and J genes are TRBV9 and TRBJ1-6, with TRBD1 identical over 7 bases. Germline V gene sequence: CDR1 SGDLS, CDR2 YYNGEE. V lost 2 bases to trimming and J lost 9 bases; unmatched junction nucleotides: 5. This CDR3 has 14 residues. CDR3 amino acids: CASSVEGAGSPLHF. Written as DNA, the CDR3 is TGTGCCAGCAGCGTGGAGGGGGCGGGTTCACCCCTCCACTTT.

The genes are TRBV6-5 and TRBJ2-3; D gene ambiguous. The CDR3 covers 11 residues. Deletions cut 5 bases from V and 7 bases from J, with 7 bases between. Germline CDR1 reads MNHEY; CDR2 reads SVGAGI. CDR3 loop: CASSSPYTQYF. Here the CDR3 DNA reads TGTGCCAGCAGTAGTCCCTATACGCAGTATTTT.

This sequence joins TRBV5-1 and TRBJ2-3, with 7 bases that match TRBD1. The CDR3 totals 16 residues. After removal of 1 base from V and 3 bases from J, the junction contained 8 bases not matched to a gene. CDR1 and CDR2 (germline): SGHRS, YFSETQ. The CDR3 nucleotides are TGCGCCAGCAGCTTGCAAGGGGGCTTAGATACAGATACGCAGTATTTT. As protein: CASSLQGGLDTDTQYF. The full variable domain, its missing parts supplied by reference TRBV5-1 and TRBJ2-3, is KAGVTQTPRYLIKTRGQQVTLSCSPISGHRSVSWYQQTPGQGLQFLFEYFSETQRNKGNFPGRFSGRQFSNSRSEMNVSTLELGDSALYLCASSLQGGLDTDTQYFGPGTRLTVL.

CDR3 nucleotide sequence: TGTGCCAGCAGCCGACAGGACCGCTATGGCTACACCTTC. Translating gives CASSRQDRYGYTF. The chain is built from TRBV7-9 and TRBJ1-2; possible D gene TRBD1, 6 bases. The length of the CDR3 is 13 residues. Germline values: CDR1 SEHNR, CDR2 FQNEAQ (reference sequence). Trimming shortened V by 5 bases and J by 4 bases, and 11 bases separated the two germline ends.

The sample holds one count of this clone. This sequence joins TRBV10-3 and TRBJ1-1, with 7 bases that match TRBD1. The trim removed 6 bases at V and 2 bases at J, leaving 3 bases unmatched. The V gene's germline CDR1 is ENHRY and CDR2 SYGVKD. The CDR3 totals 13 residues. The CDR3 sequence: CAIRTGLNTEAFF. The CDR3 nucleotides read TGTGCCATCAGGACAGGGTTAAACACTGAAGCTTTCTTT.

This rearrangement joins TRBV4-2 to TRBJ2-2, with TRBD2 identical over 8 bases. Unmatched junction bases numbered 12, after V lost 1 base and J lost 5 bases. The CDR3 sequence is 18 residues long. Germline V CDR1 and CDR2: LGHNA, YNFKEQ. The CDR3 DNA reads TGTGCCAGCAGCCAAGGGGGGAGCGGGAGTAGGAGGACCGGGGAGCTGTTTTTT. Amino acid sequence: CASSQGGSGSRRTGELFF.

J is TRBJ1-1 and V is TRBV6-5; D remains unclear. V lost 6 bases and J 0 bases, leaving 11 bases between the germline ends. The V gene's germline CDR1 is MNHEY and CDR2 SVGAGI. The CDR3 runs 14 residues. The CDR3 DNA reads TGTGCCAGCAGGCCGACGGACTTGAACACTGAAGCTTTCTTT. Residues: CASRPTDLNTEAFF.

The chain is built from TRBV6-5 and TRBJ1-2, with 7 bases identical to TRBD1. The germline CDR1 and CDR2 sequences are MNHEY and SVGAGI. After removal of 0 bases from V and 8 bases from J, the junction contained 6 bases not matched to a gene. This CDR3 is 14 amino acids long. This chain's CDR3 is CASSYSIQGSGYTF. As DNA, the CDR3 is TGTGCCAGCAGTTACTCGATACAGGGGAGCGGCTACACCTTC.

The chain joins TRBV11-2 to TRBJ2-7, with TRBD1 as a possible D gene (5 bases). Germline CDR1 SGHAT, CDR2 FQNNGV. V shed 3 bases and J shed 1 base, with 13 bases lying between them. The CDR3 contains 15 residues. The CDR3 is CASSLSAGPSYEQYF. The CDR3 region has the DNA TGTGCCAGCAGCTTGTCAGCAGGGCCTTCCTACGAGCAGTACTTC.

The chain carries TRBV5-6 and TRBJ2-1, with 7 bases fitting TRBD1. The germline gives CDR1 SGHDT, CDR2 YYEEEE. This CDR3 spans 16 amino acids. After removal of 0 bases from V and 3 bases from J, the junction contained 6 bases not matched to a gene. The CDR3 loop is CASSLDEGQHYNEQFF. CDR3 DNA: TGTGCCAGCAGCTTGGACGAGGGACAGCACTACAATGAGCAGTTCTTC.